The table lists the clone carrying this T cell receptor beta chain with a few counts. Only in-frame clones appear in the TCRdb table, and some are missing; sequencing was by immunoSEQ multiplex PCR. This table has tens of thousands of clones, around 93% appearing once. This sample was taken from a study of technical replicates of blood from several donors. V gave up 1 base and J gave up 3 bases, with 10 bases separating them. CDR3 length equals 14 residues. CDR1 and CDR2 from the germline V gene are LNHDA and SQIVND (reference sequence). The J gene is TRBJ2-7, the V gene TRBV19; TRBD2 is a possible D gene (6 bases). The sequence was collected from a human donor in good health. The sequencing sample was made of T cells isolated from PBMCs. CDR3 DNA sequence: TGTGCCAGTAGTATAGGGGGACTCGACTACGAGCAGTACTTC. Protein: CASSIGGLDYEQYF.